The T cell receptor (beta chain) described here comes from a study of blood T cell repertoires in COVID-19. Study as a whole: Acute and convalescent COVID-19 specimens originated in the United States, Italy and Spain.

Only in-frame clones appear in the TCRdb table, and some are missing; sequencing was by immunoSEQ multiplex PCR. This sample has about 87,000 clones; about 79% occur once, and the top ten carry approximately 4.6%. Source material: peripheral blood. The sequence came from a woman in her fifties or sixties with acute or convalescent COVID-19.

DNA for the CDR3: TGTGCCAGCAGTTCGCGACAGGGGGCGGGTCAGCCCCAGCATTTT. This sequence encodes CASSSRQGAGQPQHF. This chain uses TRBV6-5 with TRBJ1-5; TRBD1 agrees at 10 bases. Germline values: CDR1 MNHEY, CDR2 SVGAGI. The CDR3 is made up of 15 amino acids. J was trimmed by 6 bases and V by 4 bases; bases with no gene match: 6.